Listed below are T cell receptor beta chains from one sample, sequenced in a study of shared clonotypes between healthy human individuals. Assay used: immunoSEQ multiplex PCR; TCRdb lists only in-frame clones, some missing. The sample contains approximately 500,000 clones, around 74% of which appear only once. The sample was PBMCs. Source of these receptors: a middle-aged woman in good health. Some clones in this sample may be carry-over from other donors' samples. The CDR3 runs from the conserved cysteine through the conserved F or W. The D gene is left open where the match is weak. Expanded clones are given a class, and other clones once, few, many or no size at all.

TRBJ2-6 15 few TRBV6-5 NA TGTGCCAGCAGCCCGCAGGACTCTGGGGCCAACGTCCTGACTTTC CASSPQDSGANVLTF
TRBJ2-7 13 once TRBV6-5 NA TGTGCCACTTTAGCACCCGGCATCTACGAGCAGTACTTC CATLAPGIYEQYF
TRBJ1-1 13 NA TRBV19 NA TGTGCCAGTAGCCATACCGTTTCCACTGAAGCTTTCTTT CASSHTVSTEAFF
TRBJ2-5 12 NA TRBV30 NA TGTGCCTGGAAACAGGGAGGGGAGACCCAGTACTTC CAWKQGGETQYF
TRBJ1-3 14 NA TRBV6-1 NA TGTGTCAGCAGTGAAGCATACTCTGGAAACACCATATATTTT CVSSEAYSGNTIYF
TRBJ2-6 16 NA TRBV6-4 TRBD1 TGTGCCAGCAGTCGGGACAGCTACTCTGGGGCCAACGTCCTGACTTTC CASSRDSYSGANVLTF
TRBJ2-1 11 NA TRBV5-6 NA TGTGCCAGCAGCGTTTACAATGAGCAGTTCTTC CASSVYNEQFF
TRBJ1-4 16 NA TRBV28 TRBD1 TGTGCCAGCAGTTCGGGACAGGGGGCTGTTAATGAAAAACTGTTTTTT CASSSGQGAVNEKLFF
TRBJ2-1 18 once TRBV21-1 NA TGTGCCAGCAGCGCCCAAGAACGCGGGAGAAGCTCCTACAATGAGCAGTTCTTC CASSAQERGRSSYNEQFF
TRBJ1-2 14 NA TRBV28 NA TGTGCCAGCAGTTTGTTCGGTGTTAACTATGGCTACACCTTC CASSLFGVNYGYTF
TRBJ2-2 13 NA TRBV25-1 NA TGTGCCAGCAGCATAGGGGACACCGGGGAGCTGTTTTTT CASSIGDTGELFF
TRBJ2-5 15 NA TRBV28 NA TGTGCCAGCAGCCTTCCGGGTATCCGACAAGAGACCCAGTACTTC CASSLPGIRQETQYF
TRBJ2-2 14 few TRBV19 TRBD2 TGTGCCAGTAGTGGGCGGGAGAATACCGGGGAGCTGTTTTTT CASSGRENTGELFF
TRBJ2-7 13 NA TRBV30 TRBD1 TGTGCCTGGAGGGACAGGGGGAAGAACGAGCAGTACTTC CAWRDRGKNEQYF
TRBJ1-2 17 NA TRBV7-2 TRBD1 TGTGCCAGCAGCTTAAGCTGGTGGGACAGGGGGTCAAAGGGCTACACCTTC CASSLSWWDRGSKGYTF